Ten or more counts support the clone carrying this T cell receptor (beta chain). Its matching antigen is unknown. Original processing methods: A typical sample had roughly 96,000 TCRs, with about 23,224 to 750,000 overall. TCRdb re-derived calls from the RACE reads in MiXCR, one entry per CDR3 protein. V and J calls and clone size were set by TCRdb, not the authors. The table shows 90,000 to 110,000 distinct CDR3 sequences, with 9.2% occurring only once. These data originate in a study of human T cells and chemical hapten exposure. Study details: Upper-back patch tests with 0.01% DPC were read at 6 days.

Time point reported: patch test 2, 6 weeks after DPC sensitization. Treatment of the sample: therapeutic diphenylcyclopropenone sensitization with weekly scalp DPC. Study-level results: The formation of large CDR3 similarity clusters by expanded TCRs significantly exceeded that of controls. PT1 expanded TCR numbers rose with patch test score.

The CDR3 contains 13 residues. Germline V lookup: CDR1 SGHRS, CDR2 YFSETQ. The V and J ends lost 2 bases and 5 bases, in that order; junction bases with no gene match: 3. This sample comprised whole blood, obtained in connection with sensitization to the hapten diphenylcyclopropenone (DPC). The chain carries TRBV5-1 and TRBJ2-7; 8 nucleotides align to TRBD1. This receptor was obtained from a woman between 40 and 50 years old with alopecia areata. Some clones in this sample may be carry-over from other donors' samples. DNA of the CDR3: TGCGCCAGCAGCTTCCGGACAGGGAACGAGCAGTACTTC. Encoded protein: CASSFRTGNEQYF.